A selection of T cell receptor beta chains follows, all from one sample in a study of shared clonotypes between healthy human individuals. Sequencing used immunoSEQ multiplex PCR; TCRdb keeps in-frame clones, though not all of them. The repertoire consists of some 2,500,000 clones, with roughly 93% occurring once and the leading ten covering roughly 0.36%. Sequencing input: naive CD4+ T cells from PBMCs. These receptors were collected from a man aged 18 to 29 in good health. Some clones in this sample may be carry-over from other donors' samples. The CDR3 runs from the conserved cysteine through the conserved F or W. A D gene is named only where the DNA matches it firmly. A clone size is listed for some rows: how often the clone was seen (once, few, many), or a class if it is expanded.

>NA|NA|TRBV7-9|TRBJ2-7
TGTGCCAGCAGCTCCCCCGGGACTCCGCGCTACGAGCAGTACTTC
CASSSPGTPRYEQYF
>NA|NA|TRBV5-1|TRBJ2-1
TGCGCCAGCAGCTTGGCGGGTCAGAGCTCCTACAATGAGCAGTTCTTC
CASSLAGQSSYNEQFF
>NA|NA|TRBV19|TRBJ2-7
TGTGCCAGTAGTATGGCCGACAGGCCTCCTACCTACGAGCAGTACTTC
CASSMADRPPTYEQYF
>NA|NA|TRBV28|TRBJ2-7
TGTGCCAGCAGCATAGGGGGCGCGGGGGAGCAGTACTTC
CASSIGGAGEQYF
>NA|NA|TRBV7-3|TRBJ2-7
TGTGCCAGCAGCTTAGATTGGGGGGCCGGCGAGCAGTACTTC
CASSLDWGAGEQYF
>NA|NA|TRBV11-1|TRBJ2-3
TGTGCCAGCAGCGTCGGGATTGGTGATACGCAGTATTTT
CASSVGIGDTQYF
>NA|NA|TRBV11-1|TRBJ2-1
TGTGCCAGCAGTTCAGGGGGGGCGGCGACCTACAATGAGCAGTTCTTC
CASSSGGAATYNEQFF
>NA|NA|TRBV5-6|TRBJ1-2
TGTGCCAGCAGCTTGGCAGTCTTAACTATGGGCTACACCTTC
CASSLAVLTMGYTF
>NA|NA|TRBV11-3|TRBJ2-1
TGTGCCAGCAGCTCCGGGGTCCACAATGAGCAGTTCTTC
CASSSGVHNEQFF
>TRBD2|NA|TRBV4-2|TRBJ2-1
TGTGCCAGCAGCCAAGTCACTAGCGGGAGGGTCAATGAGCAGTTCTTC
CASSQVTSGRVNEQFF
>NA|NA|TRBV15|TRBJ2-3
TGTGCCACCCTGGGCACAGATACGCAGTATTTT
CATLGTDTQYF
>TRBD2|NA|TRBV5-4|TRBJ2-7
TGTGCCAGCAGCTTGGTAACGGCGGGAGCAGTCCACGAGCAGTACTTC
CASSLVTAGAVHEQYF
>TRBD1|NA|TRBV6-5|TRBJ1-4
TGTGCCAGCAGAAGACAGGGGGGGAACGAAAAACTGTTTTTT
CASRRQGGNEKLFF
>NA|NA|TRBV27|TRBJ1-2
TGTGCCAGCATTGGGATCAGGGGCTCTGCCTATGGCTACACCTTC
CASIGIRGSAYGYTF
>TRBD2|NA|TRBV29-1|TRBJ2-1
TGCAGCGTGGCTAGCGGGAGGCCCTACAATGAGCAGTTCTTC
CSVASGRPYNEQFF
>NA|NA|TRBV28|TRBJ2-1
TGTGCCAGCAATTCCGGTCGGAGGAGCAGCACCTACAATGAGCAGTTCTTC
CASNSGRRSSTYNEQFF
>NA|NA|TRBV5-4|TRBJ1-2
TGTGCCAGCAGTTCTAGAGCTGAAAACTATGGCTACACCTTC
CASSSRAENYGYTF
>NA|NA|TRBV28|TRBJ2-3
TGTGCCAGCAGTTTCGGGGGTTTCACAGATACGCAGTATTTT
CASSFGGFTDTQYF
>NA|once|TRBV7-2|TRBJ1-2
TGTGCCAGCAGCTTAGCGCCAGTGAGGGGCTATGGCTACACCTTC
CASSLAPVRGYGYTF
>TRBD1|NA|TRBV6-6|TRBJ2-5
TGTGCCAGCAGTAGGGCCCGACAGGGAATTAAAGAGACCCAGTACTTC
CASSRARQGIKETQYF
>NA|NA|TRBV5-1|TRBJ1-1
TGCGCCAGCAGCTCCAGGGGCCAGGGAACTGAAGCTTTCTTT
CASSSRGQGTEAFF
>NA|NA|TRBV5-1|TRBJ1-1
TGCGCCAGCAGCGGCAAACAGGGGAACACTGAAGCTTTCTTT
CASSGKQGNTEAFF
>NA|once|TRBV5-1|TRBJ1-4
TGCGCCAGCAGCTTGGGTAGCCAGCGTAATGAAAAACTGTTTTTT
CASSLGSQRNEKLFF
>NA|NA|TRBV6-1|TRBJ1-2
TGTGCCAGCAGTCGGGGAGTCTCCTATGGCTACACCTTC
CASSRGVSYGYTF
>NA|NA|TRBV5-1|TRBJ2-1
TGCGCCAGCAGGGAAGGGAACGAGCAGTTCTTC
CASREGNEQFF
>NA|NA|TRBV7-9|TRBJ2-2
TGTGCCAGCATCCAATCTGGCGCCCGAGGGACCGGGGAGCTGTTTTTT
CASIQSGARGTGELFF
>NA|NA|TRBV6-1|TRBJ2-1
TGTGCCAGCAGTGAGGGGGTGAAAGCTTCCTACAATGAGCAGTTCTTC
CASSEGVKASYNEQFF